Below, 7 T cell receptor beta chains from the same sample are listed, as sequenced in a study of T cells in Graves' hyperthyroidism and ophthalmopathy. The investigators amplified TCR beta CDR3 regions from RNA transcripts. When the TCR CDR3 underwent first-round RT-PCR, the HTBI primer set was used. TCRdb re-derived calls from the multiplex PCR reads in MiXCR, one entry per CDR3 protein. The sample has around 620,000 distinct CDR3 sequences, 15% to 20% seen once; the top ten hold around 3.9%. The source material was blood. The origin of the receptors is a woman aged 30 to 39 with Graves' hyperthyroidism.

V and J are TRBV4-2 and TRBJ1-5; no definite D call. Germline V lookup: CDR1 LGHNA, CDR2 YNFKEQ. The CDR3 extends over 16 amino acids. V was cut by 0 bases and J by 9 bases, with 18 bases left in between. CDR3 residues: CASSQEGGPTVTPQHF. The CDR3 DNA reads as TGTGCCAGCAGCCAAGAAGGCGGGCCTACGGTTACGCCCCAGCATTTT.

This clonotype was found many times. V usage is TRBV28 and J usage is TRBJ2-5, with 10 bases lining up with TRBD1. CDR3 length equals 15 residues. Germline V gene lookup returns CDR1 MDHEN and CDR2 SYDVKM. Germline trimming cut 6 bases from V and 5 bases from J; bases unmatched to any gene: 9. The CDR3 DNA sequence: TGTGCCAGCAGAATCGACAGGGGGCGAAGGGAGACCCAGTACTTC. Protein: CASRIDRGRRETQYF.

This clonotype was counted at least ten times. This chain connects TRBV27 to TRBJ2-7; D unresolved. The germline V gene encodes CDR1 MNHEY and CDR2 SMNVEV (reference sequence). Trimming took 2 bases from V and 3 from J, leaving 17 bases between them. The CDR3 sequence is 16 residues long. CDR3 region: CASSLRAIFAHYEQYF. In DNA, the CDR3 is TGTGCCAGCAGTTTAAGAGCCATCTTCGCCCACTACGAGCAGTACTTC.

This clonotype was counted ten times or more. V is TRBV5-1 and J is TRBJ2-1, with TRBD1 matching 10 bases. Germline trimming cut 4 bases from V and 8 bases from J; bases unmatched to any gene: 6. The CDR3 is 14 residues long. From germline, CDR1 is SGHRS and CDR2 YFSETQ. CDR3: CASSGDRGPHEQFF. CDR3 nucleotide sequence: TGCGCCAGCAGCGGGGACAGGGGACCCCATGAGCAGTTCTTC.

The chain is built from TRBV5-1 and TRBJ2-1; weak D call: TRBD2 (5 bases). Germline CDR1 SGHRS, CDR2 YFSETQ. With 6 bases removed from V and 1 base from J, the gap between germline ends came to 11 bases. This CDR3 has 14 amino acids. CDR3: CASIPPGSYNEQFF. The CDR3 DNA sequence: TGCGCCAGCATTCCCCCGGGATCCTACAATGAGCAGTTCTTC.

This clonotype was counted only a few times. The chain couples TRBV20-1 to TRBJ2-4, with no clear D. Germline V CDR1 and CDR2: DFQATT, SNEGSKA (reference sequence). V was clipped by 3 bases and J by 1 base, with 10 bases between them. This CDR3 spans 14 amino acids. CDR3 in DNA: TGCAGTGCTAGGCGTGTCGGGGCCAAAAACATTCAGTACTTC. Encoded protein: CSARRVGAKNIQYF.

This sequence joins TRBV7-2 and TRBJ2-3; 11 bases agree with TRBD2. Looked up from germline, CDR1 is SGHTA and CDR2 is FQGNSA. The V segment lost 1 base and the J segment 2 bases; nucleotides outside the gene matches: 8. The CDR3 consists of 18 residues. The CDR3 loop is CASSLVGISGRVTDTQYF. Here the CDR3 DNA reads TGTGCCAGCAGCTTAGTTGGAATTAGCGGGAGGGTCACAGATACGCAGTATTTT.